The 9 T cell receptor beta chains presented below share a single source sample, sequenced in a study of molecular identifiers for immune sequencing clone quantification. TCRdb passed the PCR reads through MiXCR, listing each CDR3 protein once. The sample lists about half a million distinct CDR3 sequences; about a quarter were seen once. Sequencing was performed on naive CD8+ T cells from blood, with Jurkat cell RNA spiked in. The subset is: FACS-sorted CD8+CD4-CCR7+CD45RA+ naive T cells. The source is a human donor in good health. Some libraries in this study had Jurkat cell RNA spiked in.

This clonotype showed up just once. The V and J genes are TRBV7-9 and TRBJ2-3, with 7 bases lining up with TRBD2. Trimming took 7 bases from V and 1 from J; bases not matched to a gene: 5. The CDR3 consists of 14 residues. CDR1 is SEHNR and CDR2 is FQNEAQ in the germline V gene (reference sequence). CDR3 nucleotide sequence: TGTGCCAGCATCCTTACTAGCGGCACAGATACGCAGTATTTT. Its protein is CASILTSGTDTQYF.

This clonotype occurred many times. The chain employs TRBV4-1 and TRBJ2-7; D is uncertain. The CDR3 contains 13 residues. Trimming shortened V by 1 base and J by 3 bases, and 7 bases separated the two germline ends. Germline CDR1 is MGHRA and CDR2 is YSYEKL. As DNA, the CDR3 is TGCGCCAGCAGCCAAGCAGGTAGCTACGAGCAGTACTTC. This encodes CASSQAGSYEQYF.

This clonotype occurred many times. V is TRBV6-5 and J is TRBJ2-3; TRBD2 is a possible D gene (6 bases). Germline loops: CDR1 MNHEY, CDR2 SVGAGI. Trimming left V 2 bases short and J 5 bases short, with 8 bases between. CDR3 length equals 13 residues. The DNA for the CDR3 is TGTGCCAGCAGTTACACGGGGGTAGATACGCAGTATTTT. Protein: CASSYTGVDTQYF.

This clonotype was picked up a small number of times. V and J are TRBV7-9 and TRBJ1-1, with D perhaps TRBD1 (5 bases). The CDR3 totals 14 residues. Germline V gene sequence: CDR1 SEHNR, CDR2 FQNEAQ (reference sequence). V was shortened by 3 bases and J by 4 bases, with 12 bases between the two germline ends. The CDR3 reads CASSFARGGTEAFF. Written as DNA, the CDR3 is TGTGCCAGCAGCTTCGCGCGGGGGGGCACTGAAGCTTTCTTT.

This clonotype was counted many times. The chain couples TRBV4-1 to TRBJ2-2; no firm D call. The ends were cut back, 1 base at V and 5 bases at J, with 11 bases in the middle. The germline V gene encodes CDR1 MGHRA and CDR2 YSYEKL. The CDR3 covers 15 residues. Here the CDR3 DNA reads TGCGCCAGCAGCCAAGGGCCAGGTTGGACCGGGGAGCTGTTTTTT. Encoded protein: CASSQGPGWTGELFF.

This clonotype has a handful of counts. This chain joins TRBV12-3 or TRBV12-4 and TRBJ2-7, with 8 bases identical to TRBD2. V lost 7 bases and J lost 5; bases outside the gene matches: 7. CDR3 length equals 13 residues. This CDR3 is CASKAGLDNEQYF. CDR3 DNA sequence: TGTGCCAGCAAAGCGGGACTAGACAACGAGCAGTACTTC.

There are many counts of this clonotype. This chain uses TRBV5-6 with TRBJ2-5; possible D gene TRBD2, 5 bases. Germline V gene lookup returns CDR1 SGHDT and CDR2 YYEEEE. There are 15 residues in the CDR3. Trimming cost V 0 bases and J 6 bases, with 15 bases left between them. CDR3 sequence reads: CASSLAREGWQTQYF. The CDR3 region has the DNA TGTGCCAGCAGCTTGGCCCGCGAGGGTTGGCAGACCCAGTACTTC.

Many counts were recorded for this clonotype. J is TRBJ1-5 and V is TRBV4-1; D call uncertain. This CDR3 is 16 amino acids long. The germline V gene encodes CDR1 MGHRA and CDR2 YSYEKL. The ends were cut back, 0 bases at V and 1 base at J, with 10 bases in the middle. CDR3 region: CASSQDTGGSNQPQHF. The CDR3 DNA is TGCGCCAGCAGCCAAGATACGGGAGGAAGCAATCAGCCCCAGCATTTT.

This clonotype was detected a few times. The conserved phenylalanine or tryptophan normally closing the CDR3 is absent here, so this likely arose from a read error. The genes are TRBV6-5 and TRBJ2-1; TRBD2 is a possible D gene (5 bases). The germline V gene has CDR1 MNHEY and CDR2 SVGAGI. Between the trimmed V and J ends, which lost 5 bases and 2 bases, there was a span of 10 bases. The CDR3 has 14 residues. As DNA, the CDR3 is TGTGCCAGCAGTACGGACTCAGCCTACAATGAGCAGTTCTCC. It encodes CASSTDSAYNEQFS.